This T cell receptor (beta chain) was recovered during a study of shared clonotypes between healthy human individuals. Some clones are missing from TCRdb's copy, which holds only in-frame ones; the method was immunoSEQ multiplex PCR. This sample has 2 million to 2.5 million clones; approximately 93% occur once, and the top ten carry approximately 0.4%. J lost 5 bases, V lost 4 bases, and 10 bases had no gene match. The CDR3 runs to 16 residues. Germline lookup yields CDR1 SGHRS and CDR2 YFSETQ. The specimen was naive CD4+ T cells from PBMCs. Subset indicated: CD45RA+ positively selected. V usage is TRBV5-1 and J usage is TRBJ2-1; 9 positions agree with TRBD1. The TCR was taken from a man between 18 and 35 years old in good health. Some clones in this sample may be carry-over from other donors' samples. The CDR3 nucleotides are TGCGCCAGCAGCCAAAGATCGGGACAGGGCAACAATGAGCAGTTCTTC. Protein sequence: CASSQRSGQGNNEQFF.